The 19 T cell receptor beta chains listed next were all sequenced from one sample in a study of T cells after posttransplantation cyclophosphamide. A marrow graft followed busulfan-fludarabine conditioning, with cyclophosphamide on days +3 and +4. Using immunoSEQ multiplex PCR, the repertoire was profiled, and TCRdb retains in-frame clones only, with some absent. This sample carries roughly 15,000 clones, none of them present only once. Sequencing was performed on PBMCs, taken more than 950 days after allogeneic stem cell transplant with posttransplant cyclophosphamide. The receptors shown here come from a female patient aged 40 to 50 who received an allogeneic stem cell transplant from a related donor, was CMV-positive, and had no GVHD. Some T cells may have originated in the graft donor.

This clone was recorded many times. The chain recombines TRBV5-4 with TRBJ2-1, with D perhaps matching TRBD1 (6 bases). The length of the CDR3 is 13 residues. Germline-derived CDR1 and CDR2 are SGHNT and YYREEE (reference sequence). Trimming cost V 6 bases and J 2 bases, with 9 bases left between them. The CDR3 nucleotides are TGTGCCAGCAAGGACAGTGCCTACAATGAGCAGTTCTTC. Translation: CASKDSAYNEQFF.

In its sample, this clone was seen many times. The chain combines TRBV11-3 with TRBJ2-1, with 8 bases fitting TRBD2. J lost 13 bases, V lost 5 bases, and 13 bases had no gene match. Germline values: CDR1 SGHNT, CDR2 YENEEA. The CDR3 contains 14 residues. The CDR3 spells CASSPPVSGGRQFF. The CDR3 nucleotides are TGTGCCAGCAGCCCCCCTGTGTCGGGAGGGCGTCAGTTCTTC.

Within the sample, this clone is medium-sized. The chain carries TRBV5-1 and TRBJ1-4; D may be TRBD1 (6 bases). Between the trimmed V and J ends, which lost 4 bases and 8 bases, there was a span of 18 bases. Germline V CDR1 and CDR2: SGHRS, YFSETQ. This CDR3 has 15 residues. As DNA, the CDR3 is TGCGCCAGCAGCCCTCTGGAGGGGGGGAAAGAAAAACTGTTTTTT. It yields the protein CASSPLEGGKEKLFF.

This clone was counted ten times or more. The V call is TRBV7-9, the J call TRBJ2-1, with 11 bases identical to TRBD2. The CDR3 spans 17 residues. CDR1 and CDR2 from the germline V gene are SEHNR and FQNEAQ (reference sequence). Trimming cost V 5 bases and J 4 bases; bases outside gene matches: 10. The CDR3 DNA follows: TGTGCCAGCAGCGCCAGAAGTAGCGGGGGGGCGTACAATGAGCAGTTCTTC. Its protein product is CASSARSSGGAYNEQFF.

This clone was detected ten times or more. The chain carries TRBV10-3 and TRBJ2-4; D is perhaps TRBD2 (6 bases). Between the trimmed V and J ends, which lost 0 bases and 0 bases, there was a span of 9 bases. Germline CDR1 ENHRY, CDR2 SYGVKD. This CDR3 contains 16 residues. CDR3 DNA: TGTGCCATCAGTGAGTCCGGGGGACTAGCCAAAAACATTCAGTACTTC. It specifies CAISESGGLAKNIQYF.

The chain couples TRBV28 to TRBJ1-1, with D unclear. V dropped 8 bases and J dropped 1 base, with 11 bases sitting between them. Germline assignment: CDR1 MDHEN and CDR2 SYDVKM. This CDR3 has 13 amino acids. The CDR3 DNA is TGTGCCAGCGGGCTTTGGGCGAACACTGAAGCTTTCTTT. It encodes CASGLWANTEAFF. Complete variable domain (other parts from reference TRBV28 and TRBJ1-1): DVKVTQSSRYLVKRTGEKVFLECVQDMDHENMFWYRQDPGLGLRLIYFSYDVKMKEKGDIPEGYSVSREKKERFSLILESASTNQTSMYLCASGLWANTEAFFGQGTRLTVV.

The chain links TRBV9 to TRBJ2-7, with 9 positions matching TRBD1. Unmatched junction bases numbered 12, after V lost 0 bases and J lost 2 bases. Germline CDR1 reads SGDLS; CDR2 reads YYNGEE. The CDR3 loop spans 18 amino acids. CDR3 nucleotide sequence: TGTGCCAGCAGCGTAGGAATCACAGGGGGCCAGCCTACCTACGAGCAGTACTTC. Amino acid sequence: CASSVGITGGQPTYEQYF.

This clone was found many times. V usage is TRBV7-8 and J usage is TRBJ2-5; 11 bases are shared with TRBD1. The CDR3 sequence is 15 residues long. The J segment lost 4 bases and the V segment lost 5 bases, leaving 6 bases of the junction unmatched. Germline assignment: CDR1 SGHVS and CDR2 FQNEAQ. CDR3 sequence (DNA): TGTGCCAGCAGCAGCGGACAGGGGGCGGGAGAGACCCAGTACTTC. This gives the protein CASSSGQGAGETQYF.

This clone has a handful of counts. The chain uses TRBV6-5 and TRBJ1-2; D is unresolved. Germline V gives CDR1 MNHEY, CDR2 SVGAGI. The V and J ends lost 6 bases and 4 bases respectively, with 12 bases between them. The CDR3 sequence is 13 residues long. The CDR3 region has the DNA TGTGCCAGCAGCCGTGACACCAGCTATGGCTACACCTTC. It codes for CASSRDTSYGYTF.

This clone was recorded a few times. The chain employs TRBV7-9 and TRBJ2-5, with 7 bases matching TRBD1. The J call may not be correct, given that the DNA end is closer to TRBJ2-7. The CDR3 is 14 residues long. Germline CDR1 is SEHNR and CDR2 is FQNEAQ (reference sequence). CDR3 amino acids: CASSSGQASYEQYF. DNA of the CDR3: TGTGCCAGCAGCTCCGGACAGGCCTCCTACGAGCAGTACTTC.

In the case of this clone: Other nucleotide sequences from this sample produce the same CDR3. The chain combines TRBV9 with TRBJ2-7; TRBD1 is a possible D gene (5 bases). Germline V gene data show CDR1 as SGDLS and CDR2 as YYNGEE. This CDR3 region has 15 residues. Deletions cut 6 bases from V and 4 bases from J, with 20 bases between. The CDR3 spells CASIFRQRTAYEQYF. The CDR3 DNA is TGTGCCAGCATTTTCAGACAGAGGACGGCATACGAGCAGTACTTC.

There are many counts of this clone. The rearrangement links TRBV5-1 to TRBJ1-1; a possible D gene is TRBD1 (5 bases). The V end was cut by 0 bases, the J end by 5 bases, with 17 bases between. Germline CDR1 reads SGHRS; CDR2 reads YFSETQ. The CDR3 is made up of 16 amino acids. The CDR3 DNA reads as TGCGCCAGCAGCTTGGTCCCAGGGAAGATGGGGACTGAAGCTTTCTTT. Translation gives CASSLVPGKMGTEAFF.

This clone showed up many times. V is TRBV7-9 and J is TRBJ1-2, with 8 bases identical to TRBD1. The germline CDR1 and CDR2 sequences are SEHNR and FQNEAQ (reference sequence). V was pared by 1 base and J by 4 bases, with 5 bases of the junction left unmatched. CDR3 length: 15 amino acids. DNA for the CDR3: TGTGCCAGCAGCTTAGAGAGCCAGGGGGCCTATGGCTACACCTTC. It encodes CASSLESQGAYGYTF.

This clone was observed many times. The chain carries TRBV7-2 and TRBJ2-7; 10 bases are shared with TRBD2. Unmatched junction bases numbered 9, after V lost 1 base and J lost 3 bases. The CDR3 length is 17 residues. Germline V gene sequence: CDR1 SGHTA, CDR2 FQGNSA. The CDR3 here is CASSLGASGGARYEQYF. CDR3 bases: TGTGCCAGCAGCTTAGGCGCTAGCGGGGGCGCACGCTACGAGCAGTACTTC.

This clone was observed a handful of times. V gene TRBV6-1 combines with J gene TRBJ1-6, with D hard to call. V lost 2 bases and J 6 bases, leaving 8 bases between the germline ends. Per the germline V gene, CDR1 is MNHNS and CDR2 is SASEGT. This CDR3 is 14 amino acids long. This CDR3 reads CASSESGVNSPLHF. CDR3 sequence (DNA): TGTGCCAGCAGTGAATCCGGGGTTAATTCACCCCTCCACTTT.

This clone was counted ten times or more. The rearrangement uses TRBV6-1 and TRBJ2-7; D possibly corresponds to TRBD1 (5 bases). This CDR3 contains 11 residues. In germline, CDR1 is MNHNS, CDR2 SASEGT. The CDR3 nucleotides are TGTGCGACCGACAGTACCTACGAGCAGTACTTC. Encoded protein: CATDSTYEQYF.

This clone showed up many times. V is TRBV2 and J is TRBJ2-2; 10 bases map to TRBD2. The trim removed 5 bases at V and 6 bases at J, leaving 6 bases unmatched. The germline CDR1 and CDR2 sequences are SNHLY and FYNNEI. This CDR3 contains 15 residues. The CDR3 spells CASSSSGGSAGELFF. Here the CDR3 DNA reads TGTGCCAGCAGTTCTAGCGGGGGTTCGGCCGGGGAGCTGTTTTTT. Full variable domain (rest looked up from reference TRBV2 and TRBJ2-2): EPEVTQTPSHQVTQMGQEVILRCVPISNHLYFYWYRQILGQKVEFLVSFYNNEISEKSEIFDDQFSVERPDGSNFTLKIRSTKLEDSAMYFCASSSSGGSAGELFFGEGSRLTVL.

This clone was detected ten times or more. The rearrangement joins TRBV9 to TRBJ2-2; the D gene is possibly TRBD2 (6 bases). Trimming removed 8 bases from V and 9 bases from J, with 20 bases in between. This CDR3 comprises 14 residues. CDR1 is SGDLS and CDR2 is YYNGEE in the germline V gene. The CDR3 sequence: CASSKEGNPRELFF. CDR3 coding DNA: TGTGCCAGTTCAAAGGAGGGGAACCCCCGGGAGCTGTTTTTT. Variable domain in full (rest from reference TRBV9 and TRBJ2-2): DSGVTQTPKHLITATGQRVTLRCSPRSGDLSVYWYQQSLDQGLQFLIQYYNGEERAKGNILERFSAQQFPDLHSELNLSSLELGDSALYFCASSKEGNPRELFFGEGSRLTVL.

This clone qualifies as medium-sized. The chain recombines TRBV2 with TRBJ2-7; 8 nucleotides match TRBD1. The V segment lost 8 bases and the J segment 4 bases; nucleotides outside the gene matches: 13. The CDR3 sequence is 15 residues long. Germline V gene data show CDR1 as SNHLY and CDR2 as FYNNEI. CDR3 sequence (DNA): TGTGCCAGCCAAACTGACAGGGGAGGTGGTTACGAGCAGTACTTC. Its translation is CASQTDRGGGYEQYF.